This TCR beta chain was sequenced in a study of cytomegalovirus exposure and HLA in healthy donors. Whole-study results and caveats: In vitro experiments confirmed that three CMV-associated chains were specific for CMV antigens. Later genetic work tied a missense DCLRE1C variant to beta-chain V and J trimming.

This PCR relied on a set of 60 Vbeta primers and 13 Jbeta primers. TCRdb's table, derived via immunoSEQ multiplex PCR, lists solely in-frame clones and lacks some. The data show over 110,000 clones, with roughly 74% seen just once and 6.2% held by the top ten. A word on this clone: Its antigen is unknown.

Germline loops: CDR1 PRHDT, CDR2 FYEKMQ (reference sequence). V lost 4 bases to trimming and J lost 4 bases, with 17 bases between them. CDR3 length equals 15 residues. V usage is TRBV13 and J usage is TRBJ2-7; D might be TRBD2 (6 bases). This receptor was taken from a woman in her thirties or forties in good health and CMV-seropositive. Sequencing was done on a sample of PBMCs. Here the CDR3 DNA reads TGTGCCAGCAGCTACGGCCCCGGGGGAAAGTACGAGCAGTACTTC. It encodes CASSYGPGGKYEQYF.